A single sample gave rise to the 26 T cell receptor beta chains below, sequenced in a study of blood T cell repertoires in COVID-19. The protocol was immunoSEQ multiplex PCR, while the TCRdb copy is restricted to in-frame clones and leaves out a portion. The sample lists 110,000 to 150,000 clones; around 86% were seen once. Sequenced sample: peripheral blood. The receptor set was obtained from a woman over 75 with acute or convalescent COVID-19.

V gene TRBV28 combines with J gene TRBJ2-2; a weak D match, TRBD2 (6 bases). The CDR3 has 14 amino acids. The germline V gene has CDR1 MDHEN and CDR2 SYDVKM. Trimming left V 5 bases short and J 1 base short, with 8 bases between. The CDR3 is CASSRDWNTGELFF. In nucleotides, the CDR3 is TGTGCCAGCAGTAGGGACTGGAACACCGGGGAGCTGTTTTTT. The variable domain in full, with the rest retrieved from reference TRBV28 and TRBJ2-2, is DVKVTQSSRYLVKRTGEKVFLECVQDMDHENMFWYRQDPGLGLRLIYFSYDVKMKEKGDIPEGYSVSREKKERFSLILESASTNQTSMYLCASSRDWNTGELFFGEGSRLTVL.

CDR3 protein: CASSSAGTGGTGELFF. The CDR3 bases are TGTGCCAGCAGCTCCGCCGGGACAGGGGGCACCGGGGAGCTGTTTTTT. V and J are TRBV5-4 and TRBJ2-2; TRBD1 matches at 11 bases. Germline trimming cut 3 bases from V and 4 bases from J; bases unmatched to any gene: 5. The length of the CDR3 is 16 residues. CDR1 is SGHNT, CDR2 YYREEE, per germline (reference sequence).

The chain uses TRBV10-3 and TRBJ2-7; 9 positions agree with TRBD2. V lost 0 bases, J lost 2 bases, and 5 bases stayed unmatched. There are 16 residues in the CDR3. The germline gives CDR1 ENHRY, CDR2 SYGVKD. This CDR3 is CAISESRTSVTYEQYF. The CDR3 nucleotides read TGTGCCATCAGTGAGTCCCGGACTAGCGTCACCTACGAGCAGTACTTC.

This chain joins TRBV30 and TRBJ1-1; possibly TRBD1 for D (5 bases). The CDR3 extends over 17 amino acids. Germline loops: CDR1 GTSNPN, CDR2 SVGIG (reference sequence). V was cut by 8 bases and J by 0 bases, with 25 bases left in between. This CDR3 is CAGPLVTPTGMNTEAFF. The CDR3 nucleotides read TGTGCCGGTCCCTTGGTGACCCCTACAGGTATGAACACTGAAGCTTTCTTT.

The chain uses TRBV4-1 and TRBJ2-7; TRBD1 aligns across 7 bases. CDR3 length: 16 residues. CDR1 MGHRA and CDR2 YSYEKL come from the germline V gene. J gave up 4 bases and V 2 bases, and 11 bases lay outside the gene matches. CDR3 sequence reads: CASSQPAAGGRYEQYF. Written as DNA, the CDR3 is TGCGCCAGCAGCCAACCGGCAGCAGGGGGTAGGTACGAGCAGTACTTC.

CDR3 sequence reads: CASRPSGGDYNEQFF. CDR3 DNA: TGTGCCAGTCGGCCGTCGGGGGGGGACTACAATGAGCAGTTCTTC. The J gene is TRBJ2-1, the V gene TRBV19, with TRBD2 matching over 8 bases. The CDR3 has 15 residues. The V segment lost 8 bases and the J segment 3 bases; nucleotides outside the gene matches: 9. Germline CDR1 LNHDA, CDR2 SQIVND (reference sequence).

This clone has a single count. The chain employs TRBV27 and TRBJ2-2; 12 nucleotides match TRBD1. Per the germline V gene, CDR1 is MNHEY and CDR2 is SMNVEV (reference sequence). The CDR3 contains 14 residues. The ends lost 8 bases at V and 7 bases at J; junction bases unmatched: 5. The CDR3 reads CASGGTGGFGELFF. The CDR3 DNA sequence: TGTGCCAGCGGTGGGACAGGGGGCTTCGGGGAGCTGTTTTTT.

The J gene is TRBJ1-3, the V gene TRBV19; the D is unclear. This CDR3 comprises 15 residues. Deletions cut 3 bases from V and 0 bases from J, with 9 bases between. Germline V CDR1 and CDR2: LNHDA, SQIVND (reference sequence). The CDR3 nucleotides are TGTGCCAGTAGTATTCGAACGGGCTCTGGAAACACCATATATTTT. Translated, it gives CASSIRTGSGNTIYF.

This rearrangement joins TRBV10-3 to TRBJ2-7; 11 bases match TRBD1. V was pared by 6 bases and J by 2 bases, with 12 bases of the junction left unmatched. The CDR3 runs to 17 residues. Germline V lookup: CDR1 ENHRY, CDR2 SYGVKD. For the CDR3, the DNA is TGTGCCATCAGCGGGACAGGGGGGGGCACCTCCACCTACGAGCAGTACTTC. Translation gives CAISGTGGGTSTYEQYF.

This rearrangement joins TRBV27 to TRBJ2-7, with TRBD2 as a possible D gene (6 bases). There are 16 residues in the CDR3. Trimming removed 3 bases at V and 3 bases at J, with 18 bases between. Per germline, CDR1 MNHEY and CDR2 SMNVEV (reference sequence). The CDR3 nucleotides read TGTGCCAGCAGTTTCTACGCTCCGGGACTTCTCTACGAGCAGTACTTC. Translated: CASSFYAPGLLYEQYF.

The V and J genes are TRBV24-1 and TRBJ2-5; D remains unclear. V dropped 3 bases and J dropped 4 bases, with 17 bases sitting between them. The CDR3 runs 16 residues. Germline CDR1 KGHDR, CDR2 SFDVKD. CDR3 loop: CATSDPMTPVRETQYF. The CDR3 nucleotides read TGTGCCACCAGTGATCCCATGACTCCCGTCCGAGAGACCCAGTACTTC.

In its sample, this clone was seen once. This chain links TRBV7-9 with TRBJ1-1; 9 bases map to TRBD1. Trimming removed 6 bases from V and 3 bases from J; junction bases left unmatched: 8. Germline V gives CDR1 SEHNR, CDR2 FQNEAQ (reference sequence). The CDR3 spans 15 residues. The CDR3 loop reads CASRKDRDRDTEAFF. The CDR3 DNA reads TGTGCCAGCAGAAAAGACCGGGACAGGGACACTGAAGCTTTCTTT.

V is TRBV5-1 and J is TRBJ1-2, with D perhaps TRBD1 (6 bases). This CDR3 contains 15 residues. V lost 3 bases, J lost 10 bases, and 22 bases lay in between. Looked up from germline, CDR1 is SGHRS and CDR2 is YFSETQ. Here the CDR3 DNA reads TGCGCCAGCAGCTCGAATTTCAGGGGTGGGTCCGTCTACACCTTC. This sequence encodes CASSSNFRGGSVYTF.

Written as DNA, the CDR3 is TGCGCCAGCAGCCAGAACCCCCCAGCGGACTATGGCTACACCTTC. This sequence encodes CASSQNPPADYGYTF. This chain links TRBV5-1 with TRBJ1-2; D is unclear. CDR3 length equals 15 residues. Trimming stripped 4 bases from V and 3 bases from J, with 16 bases between. Germline lookup yields CDR1 SGHRS and CDR2 YFSETQ.

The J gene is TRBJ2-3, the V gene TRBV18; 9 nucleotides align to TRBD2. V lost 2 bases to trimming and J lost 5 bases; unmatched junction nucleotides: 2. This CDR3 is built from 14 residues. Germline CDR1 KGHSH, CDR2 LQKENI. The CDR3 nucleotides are TGTGCCAGCTCACCAGGTAGCGGGGGAGATACGCAGTATTTT. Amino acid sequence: CASSPGSGGDTQYF.

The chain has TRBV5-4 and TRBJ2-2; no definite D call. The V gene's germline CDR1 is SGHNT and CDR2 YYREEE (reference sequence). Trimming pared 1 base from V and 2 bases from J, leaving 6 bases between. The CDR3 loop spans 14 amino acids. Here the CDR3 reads CASSLFSNTGELFF. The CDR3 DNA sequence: TGTGCCAGCAGCTTGTTCTCCAACACCGGGGAGCTGTTTTTT.

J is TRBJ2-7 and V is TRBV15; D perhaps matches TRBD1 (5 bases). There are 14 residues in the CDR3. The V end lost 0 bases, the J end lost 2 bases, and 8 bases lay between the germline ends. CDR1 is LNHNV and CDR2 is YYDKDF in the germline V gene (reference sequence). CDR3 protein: CATSREGDTYEQYF. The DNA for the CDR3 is TGTGCCACCAGCAGAGAAGGGGATACCTACGAGCAGTACTTC. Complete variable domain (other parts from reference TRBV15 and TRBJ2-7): DAMVIQNPRYQVTQFGKPVTLSCSQTLNHNVMYWYQQKSSQAPKLLFHYYDKDFNNEADTPDNFQSRRPNTSFCFLDIRSPGLGDTAMYLCATSREGDTYEQYFGPGTRLTVT.

CDR3 sequence reads: CASSLALGRQNIQYF. The CDR3 DNA sequence: TGTGCCAGCAGCTTGGCCCTGGGGCGCCAAAACATTCAGTACTTC. V usage is TRBV5-5 and J usage is TRBJ2-4, with D perhaps TRBD1 (5 bases). Germline V CDR1 and CDR2: SGHKS, YYEKEE (reference sequence). The CDR3 covers 15 residues. The V gene lost 0 bases and the J gene lost 5 bases, with 12 bases spanning the gap.

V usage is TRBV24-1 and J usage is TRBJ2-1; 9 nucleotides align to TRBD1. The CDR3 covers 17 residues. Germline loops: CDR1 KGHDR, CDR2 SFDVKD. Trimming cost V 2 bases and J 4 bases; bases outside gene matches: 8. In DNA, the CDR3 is TGTGCCACCAGTGATTCAGACGGGACAGGGTTATACAATGAGCAGTTCTTC. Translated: CATSDSDGTGLYNEQFF.

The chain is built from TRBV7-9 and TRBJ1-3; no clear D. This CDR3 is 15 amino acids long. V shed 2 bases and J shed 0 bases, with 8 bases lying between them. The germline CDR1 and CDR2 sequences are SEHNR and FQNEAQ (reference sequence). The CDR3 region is CASSLNSFSGNTIYF. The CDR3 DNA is TGTGCCAGCAGCTTAAACTCCTTCTCTGGAAACACCATATATTTT.

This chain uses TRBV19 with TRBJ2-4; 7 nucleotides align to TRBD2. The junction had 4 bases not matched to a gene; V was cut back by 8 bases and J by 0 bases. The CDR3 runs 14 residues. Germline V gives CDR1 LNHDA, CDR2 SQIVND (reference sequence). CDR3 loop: CASQSGVAKNIQYF. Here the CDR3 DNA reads TGTGCCAGTCAAAGCGGGGTAGCCAAAAACATTCAGTACTTC.

The CDR3 DNA sequence: TGTGCCAGCAGCCAGGCAAACTCCTACGAGCAGTACTTC. Residues: CASSQANSYEQYF. The V call is TRBV28, the J call TRBJ2-7; D unresolved. V was trimmed by 6 bases and J by 0 bases, leaving 9 bases between them. The germline CDR1 and CDR2 sequences are MDHEN and SYDVKM. The CDR3 is made up of 13 amino acids.

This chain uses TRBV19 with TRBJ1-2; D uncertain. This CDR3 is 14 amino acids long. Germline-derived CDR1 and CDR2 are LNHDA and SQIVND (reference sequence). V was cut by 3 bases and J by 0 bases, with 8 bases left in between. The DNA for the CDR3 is TGTGCCAGTAGTATCGGCACTACTAACTATGGCTACACCTTC. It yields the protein CASSIGTTNYGYTF.

The CDR3 region is CASSLTGLMNTEAFF. The CDR3 bases are TGTGCCAGCAGTCTCACAGGGTTGATGAACACTGAAGCTTTCTTT. The chain joins TRBV27 to TRBJ1-1, with D possibly being TRBD1 (6 bases). Trimming stripped 5 bases from V and 0 bases from J, with 13 bases between. The CDR3 length is 15 residues. Germline-derived CDR1 and CDR2 are MNHEY and SMNVEV (reference sequence).

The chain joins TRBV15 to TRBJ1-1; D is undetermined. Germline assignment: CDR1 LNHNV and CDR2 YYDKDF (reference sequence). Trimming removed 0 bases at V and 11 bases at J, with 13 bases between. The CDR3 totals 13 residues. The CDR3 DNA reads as TGTGCCACCAGCAGAGATAAGAGCGGTTGGGCTTTCTTT. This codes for CATSRDKSGWAFF.

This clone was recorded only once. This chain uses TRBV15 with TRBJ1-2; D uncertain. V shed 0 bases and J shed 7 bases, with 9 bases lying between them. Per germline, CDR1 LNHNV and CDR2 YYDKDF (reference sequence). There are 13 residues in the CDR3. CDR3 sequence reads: CATSRDLASGYTF. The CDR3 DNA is TGTGCCACCAGCAGAGATCTAGCCAGTGGCTACACCTTC. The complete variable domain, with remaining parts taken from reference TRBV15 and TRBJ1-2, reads DAMVIQNPRYQVTQFGKPVTLSCSQTLNHNVMYWYQQKSSQAPKLLFHYYDKDFNNEADTPDNFQSRRPNTSFCFLDIRSPGLGDTAMYLCATSRDLASGYTFGSGTRLTVV.